These 15 T cell receptor beta chains originate from one sample sequenced in a study of cytomegalovirus exposure and HLA in healthy donors (dated 2017 in TCRdb). Libraries were prepared through the immunoSEQ multiplex PCR assay. Entries here come from immuneACCESS through TCRdb and include only in-frame sequences with V and J called. Some clones fail to appear in such tables; in the studies checked, an unresolved V gene covers under half of the shortfall, and the cause of the remainder is unknown. The sample data list under 200,000 clones, and 70% to 90% of these were observed just once. Of the sample, around 2.3% falls within the top ten clones. The sequencing input was PBMCs. These receptors were obtained from a woman aged 18-29 years in good health and CMV-seronegative.

The rearrangement uses TRBV19 and TRBJ1-3; D uncertain. The V end lost 4 bases, the J end lost 0 bases, and 7 bases lay between the germline ends. Germline lookup yields CDR1 LNHDA and CDR2 SQIVND (reference sequence). The CDR3 contains 14 residues. The CDR3 protein is CASSSGDSGNTIYF. As DNA, the CDR3 is TGTGCCAGTAGTAGTGGAGACTCTGGAAACACCATATATTTT. Full variable domain (rest looked up from reference TRBV19 and TRBJ1-3): DGGITQSPKYLFRKEGQNVTLSCEQNLNHDAMYWYRQDPGQGLRLIYYSQIVNDFQKGDIAEGYSVSREKKESFPLTVTSAQKNPTAFYLCASSSGDSGNTIYFGEGSWLTVV.

The chain has TRBV2 and TRBJ2-1; the match to TRBD1 covers 10 bases. Germline V lookup: CDR1 SNHLY, CDR2 FYNNEI. This CDR3 spans 14 amino acids. V lost 7 bases, J lost 7 bases, and 7 bases stayed unmatched. CDR3 coding DNA: TGTGCCAGCACCGACAGGGGGCTTGGGAATGAGCAGTTCTTC. Amino acids: CASTDRGLGNEQFF.

The V and J genes are TRBV5-8 and TRBJ2-7; 7 bases line up with TRBD1. Germline CDR1 is SGHTS and CDR2 is YDEGEE. After removal of 3 bases from V and 5 bases from J, the junction contained 8 bases not matched to a gene. CDR3 length: 14 amino acids. The CDR3 here is CASSSETGWNEQYF. DNA of the CDR3: TGTGCCAGCAGCTCAGAGACAGGGTGGAACGAGCAGTACTTC.

This chain connects TRBV4-1 to TRBJ1-1, with 8 bases lining up with TRBD1. Germline assignment: CDR1 MGHRA and CDR2 YSYEKL. V was pared by 0 bases and J by 5 bases, with 11 bases of the junction left unmatched. This CDR3 comprises 17 residues. For the CDR3, the DNA is TGCGCCAGCAGCCAAGATCACAGACAGGGGAGTGGGACTGAAGCTTTCTTT. It yields the protein CASSQDHRQGSGTEAFF.

The gene calls are TRBV29-1 and TRBJ2-5; D remains unclear. The CDR3 has 14 residues. Germline V gives CDR1 SQVTM, CDR2 ANQGSEA. Trimming left V 3 bases short and J 4 bases short, with 15 bases between. Here the CDR3 reads CSVEQYTYRETQYF. CDR3 in DNA: TGCAGCGTTGAGCAATACACGTACCGAGAGACCCAGTACTTC.

The rearrangement uses TRBV4-1 and TRBJ2-7; 9 bases are shared with TRBD2. The junction had 5 bases not matched to a gene; V was cut back by 2 bases and J by 3 bases. The CDR3 loop spans 15 amino acids. Germline V gives CDR1 MGHRA, CDR2 YSYEKL. CDR3 DNA: TGCGCCAGCAGCCAAAAGACTAGCGGCGTCTACGAGCAGTACTTC. This sequence encodes CASSQKTSGVYEQYF.

The chain carries TRBV7-3 and TRBJ2-3; TRBD2 agrees at 15 bases. The J segment lost 1 base and the V segment lost 1 base, leaving 3 bases of the junction unmatched. Germline V gene lookup returns CDR1 SGHTA and CDR2 FQGTGA. The CDR3 has 18 residues. CDR3 DNA sequence: TGTGCCAGCAGCTTAAGGGGACTAGCGGGGGGAGGCACAGATACGCAGTATTTT. Its protein is CASSLRGLAGGGTDTQYF.

This clone has just one count. The CDR3, as DNA: TGCGCCAGCAGCTTGACTAGCGGAGTGTTTCCAGATACGCAGTATTTT. The encoded protein is CASSLTSGVFPDTQYF. The V gene is TRBV5-1, the J gene TRBJ2-3, with 8 bases matching TRBD2. Germline lookup yields CDR1 SGHRS and CDR2 YFSETQ. With V trimmed by 1 base and J by 4 bases, 8 bases remained unmatched. The CDR3 is 16 residues long.

This clone has only a few counts. The J gene is TRBJ2-3, the V gene TRBV5-1; D remains unclear. CDR3 length: 16 amino acids. V shed 2 bases and J shed 0 bases, with 13 bases lying between them. The germline V gene encodes CDR1 SGHRS and CDR2 YFSETQ. The CDR3 region has the DNA TGCGCCAGCAGCTTTTCAGGAAGAACTAGCACAGATACGCAGTATTTT. The encoded protein is CASSFSGRTSTDTQYF.

V and J are TRBV13 and TRBJ2-3; D unresolved. Germline V gene sequence: CDR1 PRHDT, CDR2 FYEKMQ (reference sequence). This CDR3 contains 16 residues. The germline V and J ends were trimmed by 3 bases and 5 bases, with 18 bases remaining between them. This CDR3 reads CASSLTPSKPLDTQYF. The CDR3 DNA follows: TGTGCCAGCAGCTTGACTCCCTCTAAACCCTTAGATACGCAGTATTTT.

The chain combines TRBV19 with TRBJ1-5; maybe TRBD1 (6 bases). CDR1 is LNHDA, CDR2 SQIVND, per germline (reference sequence). The CDR3 runs to 15 residues. The ends were cut back, 3 bases at V and 6 bases at J, with 15 bases in the middle. CDR3 residues: CASSMGGGASQPQHF. Written as DNA, the CDR3 is TGTGCCAGTAGTATGGGTGGGGGGGCAAGTCAGCCCCAGCATTTT.

The V call is TRBV29-1, the J call TRBJ2-1; TRBD2 might be the D (6 bases). Trimming shortened V by 5 bases and J by 6 bases, and 20 bases separated the two germline ends. This CDR3 spans 15 amino acids. The germline CDR1 and CDR2 sequences are SQVTM and ANQGSEA. The CDR3 reads CSVNFRLVIPNEQFF. The CDR3 DNA reads TGCAGCGTTAATTTTCGACTAGTGATCCCCAATGAGCAGTTCTTC.

The chain combines TRBV9 with TRBJ2-3; D may be TRBD2 (6 bases). V was pared by 3 bases and J by 2 bases, with 13 bases between. Germline-derived CDR1 and CDR2 are SGDLS and YYNGEE. This CDR3 comprises 15 residues. Here the CDR3 reads CASSASGLTTDTQYF. The CDR3 DNA reads as TGTGCCAGCAGCGCGAGCGGGTTAACCACAGATACGCAGTATTTT.

CDR3 in amino acids: CASSLGGRTQNTEAFF. CDR3 DNA sequence: TGCGCCAGCAGCTTGGGAGGGAGGACCCAAAACACTGAAGCTTTCTTT. This chain connects TRBV5-1 to TRBJ1-1; D is undetermined. The CDR3 has 16 amino acids. Trimming stripped 0 bases from V and 2 bases from J, with 14 bases between. The germline V gene has CDR1 SGHRS and CDR2 YFSETQ.

The genes are TRBV7-2 and TRBJ1-2; D is unclear. This CDR3 region has 15 residues. Germline CDR1 SGHTA, CDR2 FQGNSA. Trimming took 1 base from V and 0 from J, leaving 9 bases between them. The CDR3 coding sequence is TGTGCCAGCAGCTTAGTTACAGAGACTAACTATGGCTACACCTTC. This encodes CASSLVTETNYGYTF.